This T cell receptor (beta chain) was profiled in a study of T cells in Graves' hyperthyroidism and ophthalmopathy. General study results and limits: Most expanded thyroid clonotypes above 0.001 also appeared in blood. Ophthalmopathy, as predicted by the model, came a median about seven months after the prediction.

The germline gives CDR1 MNHEY, CDR2 SMNVEV (reference sequence). CDR3 length equals 15 residues. The V end was cut by 11 bases, the J end by 0 bases, with 19 bases between. This clonotype appeared many times. Its antigen is not known. RNA transcripts served as the template for amplifying TCR beta CDR3 regions. Primed by the HTBI set, a first-round RT-PCR was run on the TCR CDR3. MiXCR, run by TCRdb on the multiplex PCR reads, gives a single entry per CDR3 protein. The profile shows roughly 400,000 distinct CDR3 sequences, approximately 14% of them singletons. The hyperthyroidism was newly diagnosed and had lasted under 2 months; the patients were aged 18 to 65. Each diagnosis drew on symptoms, thyroxine, TRAb, thyroid ultrasound and orbital computed tomography findings.

The sequenced material came from blood. This chain links TRBV27 with TRBJ1-1; perhaps TRBD1 as D (6 bases). This TCR derives from a woman between 18 and 30 years old with Graves' hyperthyroidism that later progressed to Graves' ophthalmopathy. The chain's CDR3 is CAASDRRGMNTEAFF. The CDR3 region has the DNA TGTGCCGCCTCCGACAGGAGGGGGATGAACACTGAAGCTTTCTTT.